This entry lists 26 T cell receptor beta chains sequenced from one sample in a study of CD8+CD57+ T cells in acquired aplastic anemia (dated by TCRdb to 2016 to 2018). For sequencing, an Illumina HiSeq 2000 was employed. Genomic DNA was used as template for profiling of TCR beta VDJ combinations and CDR3 sequences. Clones were called with MiXCR by TCRdb after fastp trimmed the public reads at Q25, and only in-frame beta chains were retained. Identical CDR3 protein sequences are pooled into one entry, listed with their most common genes and DNA. The sample profile shows 400,000 to 450,000 distinct CDR3 sequences; just under 70% of them were found once. The ten largest clones capture under 4.5% of the sample. The sequenced material came from sorted CD4+, CD8+, or CD8+CD57+ T cells (not recorded which) from PBMCs. The source is a human donor in good health, serving as a control.

V gene TRBV2 combines with J gene TRBJ1-3, with D possibly matching TRBD1 (6 bases). V was trimmed by 9 bases and J by 5 bases, leaving 17 bases between them. Germline assignment: CDR1 SNHLY and CDR2 FYNNEI. The CDR3 contains 14 residues. CDR3 in DNA: TGTGCCAGTTGGGGGACCCAGGGGAGAAACACCATATATTTT. This sequence encodes CASWGTQGRNTIYF.

Note on this clonotype: The CDR3 ends on some other residue instead of the conserved phenylalanine or tryptophan, so this is likely a read error. The chain employs TRBV19 and TRBJ2-7; D possibly corresponds to TRBD2 (5 bases). The CDR3 has 14 amino acids. Germline V lookup: CDR1 LNHDA, CDR2 SQIVND (reference sequence). This chain's CDR3 is CASSIGADSYGQYS. CDR3 DNA sequence: TGTGCCAGTAGTATAGGTGCGGACTCCTACGGGCAGTACTCC.

The J gene is TRBJ2-7, the V gene TRBV20-1; TRBD2 matches 12 bases. V shed 6 bases and J 0 bases; nucleotides not matched to a gene: 3. Germline V lookup: CDR1 DFQATT, CDR2 SNEGSKA (reference sequence). The CDR3 length is 14 residues. The CDR3 reads CSAKLAGGSYEQYF. The DNA for the CDR3 is TGCAGTGCAAAACTAGCGGGGGGCTCCTACGAGCAGTACTTC.

This clonotype was counted ten times or more. The chain carries TRBV19 and TRBJ1-1; D not resolved. This CDR3 comprises 14 residues. The germline V gene encodes CDR1 LNHDA and CDR2 SQIVND (reference sequence). Trimming cost V 4 bases and J 7 bases, with 16 bases left between them. DNA for the CDR3: TGTGCCAGTAGTACAGACACTTGGGATGGTGAAGCTTTCTTT. Protein product: CASSTDTWDGEAFF.

Points on this clonotype: Germline is not matched at one junction end, which may reflect a read error. The genes are TRBV25-1 and TRBJ1-3, with D maybe TRBD1 (6 bases). CDR3 length: 14 residues. Germline CDR1 and CDR2: MGHDK and SYGVNS. In nucleotides, the CDR3 is TGTGCCAGCAGTGAATCAGGGGAGGGAAACACGATATTTTTT. As protein: CASSESGEGNTIFF.

As DNA, the CDR3 is TGCGCCAGCAGCTTGGAAGGGGAAGGGGCTTTCTTT. Translating gives CASSLEGEGAFF. The V call is TRBV5-1, the J call TRBJ1-1; weak D call: TRBD1 (5 bases). The CDR3 is made up of 12 amino acids. Germline V lookup: CDR1 SGHRS, CDR2 YFSETQ. The V gene lost 0 bases and the J gene lost 11 bases, with 11 bases spanning the gap.

Details on this clonotype: Relative to the germline gene, one junction end is altered; a read error may explain this. This rearrangement joins TRBV7-3 to TRBJ1-1; 10 nucleotides align to TRBD1. The CDR3 has 13 amino acids. Germline V CDR1 and CDR2: SGHTA, FQGTGA. The CDR3, as DNA: TGTGCCAGCAGTACGACAGGGGGCACTGAAACATCTTTT. It is translated as CASSTTGGTETSF.

This clonotype occurred many times. The chain links TRBV6-5 to TRBJ1-5; TRBD1 aligns across 8 bases. With V trimmed by 6 bases and J by 7 bases, 5 bases remained unmatched. Germline loops: CDR1 MNHEY, CDR2 SVGAGI. The CDR3 has 13 residues. CDR3 nucleotides: TGTGCCAGCAGCTCGACAGGGGACCAGCCCCAGCATTTT. This encodes CASSSTGDQPQHF.

This clonotype was seen at least ten times. This rearrangement joins TRBV19 to TRBJ1-4; 7 bases are a match to TRBD1. The CDR3 is made up of 14 amino acids. Germline V lookup: CDR1 LNHDA, CDR2 SQIVND (reference sequence). V lost 6 bases to trimming and J lost 7 bases; unmatched junction nucleotides: 8. The CDR3 nucleotides read TGTGCCAGTAGCGGTCAGGGGGTTACTGAAAAACTGTTTTTT. Its translation: CASSGQGVTEKLFF.

V gene TRBV15 combines with J gene TRBJ2-7; D is possibly TRBD1 (6 bases). Trimming took off 2 bases at V and 1 base at J, with 15 bases between the two ends. This CDR3 region has 16 residues. Germline assignment: CDR1 LNHNV and CDR2 YYDKDF (reference sequence). CDR3 region: CATSRTRGQTSYEQYF. DNA for the CDR3: TGTGCCACCAGCAGAACGCGAGGACAGACTTCCTACGAGCAGTACTTC. The full variable domain, with the rest looked up from reference TRBV15 and TRBJ2-7, is DAMVIQNPRYQVTQFGKPVTLSCSQTLNHNVMYWYQQKSSQAPKLLFHYYDKDFNNEADTPDNFQSRRPNTSFCFLDIRSPGLGDTAMYLCATSRTRGQTSYEQYFGPGTRLTVT.

The J gene is TRBJ2-7, the V gene TRBV19, with 9 bases matching TRBD2. V dropped 2 bases and J dropped 0; count of bases not matched to a gene: 11. The germline V gene encodes CDR1 LNHDA and CDR2 SQIVND (reference sequence). This CDR3 is built from 18 residues. This CDR3 is CASSIRLAGTISSYEQYF. In DNA, the CDR3 is TGTGCCAGTAGTATACGGCTAGCGGGGACGATCAGCTCCTACGAGCAGTACTTC.

The chain joins TRBV20-1 to TRBJ1-1; D is ambiguous. Trimming left V 1 base short and J 4 bases short, with 16 bases between. CDR3 length equals 15 residues. Per the germline V gene, CDR1 is DFQATT and CDR2 is SNEGSKA (reference sequence). The CDR3 here is CSARGLGKVGTEAFF. The CDR3 nucleotides are TGCAGTGCTAGAGGCCTAGGGAAGGTGGGCACTGAAGCTTTCTTT.

The rearrangement links TRBV19 to TRBJ2-5, with TRBD2 matching 12 bases. Losses at the gene ends were 6 bases for V and 9 bases for J; bases not matched to a gene: 14. Germline CDR1 reads LNHDA; CDR2 reads SQIVND (reference sequence). The CDR3 is 16 residues long. In DNA, the CDR3 is TGTGCCAGTAGCTTATCAACTAGCGGGGGGCAGGCCCCCCAGTACTTC. It yields the protein CASSLSTSGGQAPQYF.

In this sample, this clonotype turned up many times. In DNA form, the CDR3 reads TGTGCCAGCAGCGTTGATTCCCGCCCGGACAGGGGCAGTTTCTATGGCTACACCTTC. Translated, it gives CASSVDSRPDRGSFYGYTF. The gene calls are TRBV9 and TRBJ1-2; 9 bases are a match to TRBD1. Germline V lookup: CDR1 SGDLS, CDR2 YYNGEE. Losses at the gene ends were 2 bases for V and 4 bases for J; bases not matched to a gene: 18. This CDR3 is 19 amino acids long.

This chain uses TRBV6-5 with TRBJ2-3, with 14 bases lining up with TRBD2. Trimming at V came to 11 bases and at J to 9 bases, leaving 16 bases not matched to a gene. Germline CDR1 is MNHEY and CDR2 is SVGAGI. The CDR3 extends over 16 amino acids. The CDR3: CALESPKTSGGATQYF. In DNA form, the CDR3 reads TGTGCCCTTGAATCACCTAAGACTAGCGGGGGGGCAACGCAGTATTTT.

To note about this clonotype: The conserved final phenylalanine or tryptophan is absent from the CDR3, which likely points to a read error. The gene calls are TRBV20-1 and TRBJ2-3; 10 bases fit TRBD1. CDR3 length equals 15 residues. CDR1 DFQATT and CDR2 SNEGSKA come from the germline V gene (reference sequence). Germline trimming cut 6 bases from V and 6 bases from J; bases unmatched to any gene: 12. The CDR3 loop reads CSAGTGESYGDTQYL. The CDR3, as DNA: TGCAGTGCCGGGACAGGGGAGAGCTACGGGGATACGCAGTATCTT.

This clonotype showed up many times. The rearrangement uses TRBV20-1 and TRBJ2-7; D is unclear. CDR1 and CDR2 from the germline V gene are DFQATT and SNEGSKA (reference sequence). Trimming cost V 6 bases and J 3 bases, with 15 bases left between them. The CDR3 runs to 13 residues. The CDR3 DNA is TGCAGTGCCGGACCGCCGGGCAGCTACGAGCAGTACTTC. Its protein product is CSAGPPGSYEQYF.

Written as DNA, the CDR3 is TGCGCCAGCAGCCTGACAGGGTTCGGGGCACCCCTCCACTTT. Translated, it gives CASSLTGFGAPLHF. This rearrangement joins TRBV5-1 to TRBJ1-6; 7 nucleotides align to TRBD1. The germline CDR1 and CDR2 sequences are SGHRS and YFSETQ. This CDR3 region has 14 residues. Germline trimming cut 4 bases from V and 11 bases from J; bases unmatched to any gene: 9. Combining the CDR3 with reference TRBV5-1 and TRBJ1-6 gives the whole variable domain KAGVTQTPRYLIKTRGQQVTLSCSPISGHRSVSWYQQTPGQGLQFLFEYFSETQRNKGNFPGRFSGRQFSNSRSEMNVSTLELGDSALYLCASSLTGFGAPLHFGNGTRLTVT.

This clonotype appeared many times. This chain links TRBV9 with TRBJ2-3, with 8 bases lining up with TRBD2. V lost 3 bases, J lost 6 bases, and 12 bases stayed unmatched. Germline V gene lookup returns CDR1 SGDLS and CDR2 YYNGEE. This CDR3 region has 16 residues. The CDR3 nucleotides read TGTGCCAGCAGCGCACTGGGGGGAGCGGGGGAGGATACGCAGTATTTT. It yields the protein CASSALGGAGEDTQYF.

There are many counts of this clonotype. This sequence joins TRBV6-6 and TRBJ1-5, with a weak D call TRBD1 (5 bases). Per germline, CDR1 MNHNY and CDR2 SVGAGI (reference sequence). Trimming shortened V by 2 bases and J by 5 bases, and 7 bases separated the two germline ends. There are 13 residues in the CDR3. The CDR3 coding sequence is TGTGCCAGCAGTTACCAGGGTGATCAGCCCCAGCATTTT. It yields the protein CASSYQGDQPQHF.

The chain couples TRBV7-2 to TRBJ2-1; 7 bases are shared with TRBD2. This CDR3 contains 14 residues. The V segment lost 0 bases and the J segment 4 bases; nucleotides outside the gene matches: 0. CDR1 and CDR2 from the germline V gene are SGHTA and FQGNSA. The CDR3 DNA reads TGTGCCAGCAGCTTAGCAGCGGGATACAATGAGCAGTTCTTC. Residues: CASSLAAGYNEQFF.

In its sample, this clonotype was seen many times. The rearrangement links TRBV29-1 to TRBJ1-1, with D tentatively TRBD1 (5 bases). This CDR3 has 13 residues. From germline, CDR1 is SQVTM and CDR2 ANQGSEA. The V end was cut by 0 bases, the J end by 5 bases, with 10 bases between. The CDR3 reads CSVEDQSGTEAFF. Here the CDR3 DNA reads TGCAGCGTTGAAGATCAATCAGGGACTGAAGCTTTCTTT.

This clonotype has more than one count but fewer than ten. Relative to the germline gene, one junction end is altered; a read error may explain this. V is TRBV4-3 and J is TRBJ1-1; weak D call: TRBD1 (5 bases). This CDR3 comprises 15 residues. Germline V CDR1 and CDR2: LGHNA, YSLEER. The CDR3 here is CASSQDNRMNTEASF. CDR3 coding DNA: TGCGCCAGCAGCCAAGATAACAGGATGAACACTGAAGCTTCCTTT.

Turning to this clonotype: A much larger clone sits a single nucleotide away, making a read error possible. The chain is built from TRBV20-1 and TRBJ1-1; no clear D gene. The V gene's germline CDR1 is DFQATT and CDR2 SNEGSKA (reference sequence). V was pared by 0 bases and J by 3 bases, with 11 bases between. This CDR3 has 14 residues. CDR3 sequence reads: CSARDQRVDTEAFF. Written as DNA, the CDR3 is TGCAGTGCTAGAGATCAACGGGTGGACACTGAAGCTTTCTTT.

The CDR3 loop is CASSSGEQYF. The CDR3, as DNA: TGTGCCAGCAGCTCGGGGGAGCAGTACTTC. The rearrangement uses TRBV7-6 and TRBJ2-7; TRBD2 is a possible D gene (5 bases). CDR1 SGHVS and CDR2 FNYEAQ come from the germline V gene. V was cut by 4 bases and J by 7 bases, with 5 bases left in between. The CDR3 length is 10 residues.

This clonotype was recorded a few times. The chain joins TRBV18 to TRBJ2-1; a weak D match, TRBD2 (5 bases). The CDR3 extends over 15 amino acids. V was shortened by 10 bases and J by 7 bases, with 23 bases between the two germline ends. Germline loops: CDR1 KGHSH, CDR2 LQKENI. For the CDR3, the DNA is TGTGCCACTTCTCACCAGGTGAATCGGGGTAATGAGCAGTTCTTC. Translating gives CATSHQVNRGNEQFF.